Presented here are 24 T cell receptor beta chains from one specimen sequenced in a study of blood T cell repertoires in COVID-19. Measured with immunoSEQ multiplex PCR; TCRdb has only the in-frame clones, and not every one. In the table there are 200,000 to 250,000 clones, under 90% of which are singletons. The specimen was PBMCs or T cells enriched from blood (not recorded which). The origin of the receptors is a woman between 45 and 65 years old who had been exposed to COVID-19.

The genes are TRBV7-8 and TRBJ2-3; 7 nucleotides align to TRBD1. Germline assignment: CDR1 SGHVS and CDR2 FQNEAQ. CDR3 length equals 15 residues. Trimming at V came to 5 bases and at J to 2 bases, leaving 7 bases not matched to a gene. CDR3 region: CASSRDSVVTDTQYF. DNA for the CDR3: TGTGCCAGCAGCCGGGACAGTGTTGTCACAGATACGCAGTATTTT.

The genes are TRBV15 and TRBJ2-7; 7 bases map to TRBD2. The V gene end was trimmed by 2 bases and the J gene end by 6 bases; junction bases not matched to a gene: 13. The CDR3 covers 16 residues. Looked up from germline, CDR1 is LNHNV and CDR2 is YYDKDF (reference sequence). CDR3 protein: CATSRPMPGGPSEQYF. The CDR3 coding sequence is TGTGCCACCAGCAGACCTATGCCGGGGGGACCCTCCGAGCAGTACTTC.

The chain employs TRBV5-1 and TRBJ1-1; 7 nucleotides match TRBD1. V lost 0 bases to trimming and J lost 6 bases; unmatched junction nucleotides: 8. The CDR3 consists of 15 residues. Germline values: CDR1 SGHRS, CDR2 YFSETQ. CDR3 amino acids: CASSLARGIGAEAFF. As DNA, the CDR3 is TGCGCCAGCAGCTTGGCCAGGGGGATCGGGGCTGAAGCTTTCTTT.

CDR3 sequence reads: CASSVSGGANTEAFF. In DNA, the CDR3 is TGCGCCAGCAGTGTTTCAGGGGGCGCGAACACTGAAGCTTTCTTT. The chain is built from TRBV10-2 and TRBJ1-1; 8 bases agree with TRBD1. V trimming: 4 bases; J trimming: 1 base; junction bases outside the gene matches: 5. The CDR3 sequence is 15 residues long. Germline V CDR1 and CDR2: WSHSY, SAAADI.

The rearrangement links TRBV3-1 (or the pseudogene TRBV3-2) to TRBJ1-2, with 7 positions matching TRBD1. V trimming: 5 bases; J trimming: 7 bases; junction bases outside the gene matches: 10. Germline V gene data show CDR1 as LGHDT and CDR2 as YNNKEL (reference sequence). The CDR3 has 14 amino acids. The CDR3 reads CASSSTDRVSGYTF. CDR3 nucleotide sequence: TGTGCCAGCAGCTCAACTGACAGGGTGAGTGGCTACACCTTC.

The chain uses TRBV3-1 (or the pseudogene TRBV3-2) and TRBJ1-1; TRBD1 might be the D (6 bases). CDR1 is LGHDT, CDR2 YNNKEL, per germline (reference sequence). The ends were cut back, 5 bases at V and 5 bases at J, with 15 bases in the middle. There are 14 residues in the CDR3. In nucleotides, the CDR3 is TGTGCCAGCAGCTTACAGGGTAGTAGAACTGAAGCTTTCTTT. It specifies CASSLQGSRTEAFF.

Here the CDR3 reads CASSARDRGLEAFF. CDR3 coding DNA: TGTGCCAGCAGCGCCCGAGACAGGGGGCTTGAAGCTTTCTTT. The chain links TRBV28 to TRBJ1-1; 10 nucleotides line up with TRBD1. Germline CDR1 and CDR2: MDHEN and SYDVKM. V gave up 6 bases and J gave up 7 bases; unmatched junction bases: 8. The CDR3 sequence is 14 residues long.

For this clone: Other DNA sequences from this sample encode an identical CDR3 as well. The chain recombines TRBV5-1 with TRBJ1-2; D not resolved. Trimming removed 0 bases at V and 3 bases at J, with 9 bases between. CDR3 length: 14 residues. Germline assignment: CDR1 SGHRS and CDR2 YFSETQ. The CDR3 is CASSLAPGDYGYTF. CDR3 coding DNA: TGCGCCAGCAGCTTGGCCCCCGGGGACTATGGCTACACCTTC.

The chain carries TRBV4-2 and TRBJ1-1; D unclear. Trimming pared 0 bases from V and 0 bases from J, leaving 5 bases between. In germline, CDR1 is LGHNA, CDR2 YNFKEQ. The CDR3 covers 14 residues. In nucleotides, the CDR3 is TGTGCCAGCAGCCAAGATCCTATGAACACTGAAGCTTTCTTT. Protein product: CASSQDPMNTEAFF.

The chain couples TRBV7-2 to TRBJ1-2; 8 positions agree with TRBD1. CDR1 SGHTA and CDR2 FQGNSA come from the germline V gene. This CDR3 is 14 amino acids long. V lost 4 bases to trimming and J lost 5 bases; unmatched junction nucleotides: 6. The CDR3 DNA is TGTGCCAGCAGCTCTGGCGGACAGGGTTATGGCTACACCTTC. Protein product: CASSSGGQGYGYTF.

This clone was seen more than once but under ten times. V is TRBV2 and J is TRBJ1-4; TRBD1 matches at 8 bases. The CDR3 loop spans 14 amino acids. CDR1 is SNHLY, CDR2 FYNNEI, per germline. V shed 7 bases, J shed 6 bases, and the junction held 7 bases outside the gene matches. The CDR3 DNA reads TGTGCCAGCATGAGGGACAGGTCGTATGAAAAACTGTTTTTT. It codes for CASMRDRSYEKLFF. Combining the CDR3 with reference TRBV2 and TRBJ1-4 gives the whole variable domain EPEVTQTPSHQVTQMGQEVILRCVPISNHLYFYWYRQILGQKVEFLVSFYNNEISEKSEIFDDQFSVERPDGSNFTLKIRSTKLEDSAMYFCASMRDRSYEKLFFGSGTQLSVL.

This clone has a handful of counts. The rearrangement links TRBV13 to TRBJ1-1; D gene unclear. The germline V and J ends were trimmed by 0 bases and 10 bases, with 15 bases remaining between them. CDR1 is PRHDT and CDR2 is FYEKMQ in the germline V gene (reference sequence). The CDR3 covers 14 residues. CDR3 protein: CASSLGGSPAGAFF. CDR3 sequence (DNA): TGTGCCAGCAGCTTAGGGGGCAGCCCCGCGGGAGCTTTCTTT.

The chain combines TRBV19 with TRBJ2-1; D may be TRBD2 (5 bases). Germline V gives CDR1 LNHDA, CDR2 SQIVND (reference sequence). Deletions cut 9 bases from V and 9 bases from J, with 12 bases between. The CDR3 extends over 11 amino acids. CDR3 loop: CASLEGAEQFF. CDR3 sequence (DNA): TGTGCCAGCTTAGAGGGTGCTGAGCAGTTCTTC. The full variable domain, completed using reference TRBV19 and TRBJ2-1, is DGGITQSPKYLFRKEGQNVTLSCEQNLNHDAMYWYRQDPGQGLRLIYYSQIVNDFQKGDIAEGYSVSREKKESFPLTVTSAQKNPTAFYLCASLEGAEQFFGPGTRLTVL.

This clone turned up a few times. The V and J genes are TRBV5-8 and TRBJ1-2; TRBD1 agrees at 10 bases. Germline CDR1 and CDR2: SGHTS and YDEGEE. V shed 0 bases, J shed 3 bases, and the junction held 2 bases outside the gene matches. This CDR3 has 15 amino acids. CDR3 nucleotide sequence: TGTGCCAGCAGCTTGGGGGACAGGGGTGACTATGGCTACACCTTC. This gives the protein CASSLGDRGDYGYTF.

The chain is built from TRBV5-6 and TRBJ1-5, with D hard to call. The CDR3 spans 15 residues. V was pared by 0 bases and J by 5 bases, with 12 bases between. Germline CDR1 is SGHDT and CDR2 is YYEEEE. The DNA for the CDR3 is TGTGCCAGCAGCTTGGGACACGGAATGTATCAGCCCCAGCATTTT. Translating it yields CASSLGHGMYQPQHF. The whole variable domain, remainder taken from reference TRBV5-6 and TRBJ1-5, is DAGVTQSPTHLIKTRGQQVTLRCSPKSGHDTVSWYQQALGQGPQFIFQYYEEEERQRGNFPDRFSGHQFPNYSSELNVNALLLGDSALYLCASSLGHGMYQPQHFGDGTRLSIL.

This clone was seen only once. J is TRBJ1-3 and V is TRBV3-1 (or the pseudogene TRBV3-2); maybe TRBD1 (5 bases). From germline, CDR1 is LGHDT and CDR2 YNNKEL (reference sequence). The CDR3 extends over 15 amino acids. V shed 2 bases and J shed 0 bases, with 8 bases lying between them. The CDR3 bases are TGTGCCAGCAGCCAAACAGGTCTCTCTGGAAACACCATATATTTT. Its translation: CASSQTGLSGNTIYF.

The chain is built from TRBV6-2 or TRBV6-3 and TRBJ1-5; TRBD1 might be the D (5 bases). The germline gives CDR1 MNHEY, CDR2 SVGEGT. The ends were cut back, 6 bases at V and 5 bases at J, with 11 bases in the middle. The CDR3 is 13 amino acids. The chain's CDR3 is CASSRGAHQPQHF. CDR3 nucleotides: TGTGCCAGCAGCCGGGGCGCCCATCAGCCCCAGCATTTT.

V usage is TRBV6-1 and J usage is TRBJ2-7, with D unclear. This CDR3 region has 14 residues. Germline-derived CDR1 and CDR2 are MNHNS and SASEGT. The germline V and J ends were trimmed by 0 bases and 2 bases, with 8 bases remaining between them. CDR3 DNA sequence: TGTGCCAGCAGTGAAGCGCTTCTAGCCTACGAGCAGTACTTC. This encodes CASSEALLAYEQYF.

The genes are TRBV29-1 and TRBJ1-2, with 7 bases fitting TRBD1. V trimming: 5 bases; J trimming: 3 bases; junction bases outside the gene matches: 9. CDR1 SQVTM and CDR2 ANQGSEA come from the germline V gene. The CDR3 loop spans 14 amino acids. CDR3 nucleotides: TGCAGCGTTCTCTCGTCCAGGGGGGACTATGGCTACACCTTC. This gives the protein CSVLSSRGDYGYTF.

CDR3 in amino acids: CASTPRGLVGEQYF. Here the CDR3 DNA reads TGTGCCAGCACCCCTAGGGGACTAGTTGGCGAGCAGTACTTC. V is TRBV7-2 and J is TRBJ2-7, with 8 bases identical to TRBD2. CDR1 SGHTA and CDR2 FQGNSA come from the germline V gene. The junction had 11 bases not matched to a gene; V was cut back by 7 bases and J by 6 bases. CDR3 length: 14 residues.

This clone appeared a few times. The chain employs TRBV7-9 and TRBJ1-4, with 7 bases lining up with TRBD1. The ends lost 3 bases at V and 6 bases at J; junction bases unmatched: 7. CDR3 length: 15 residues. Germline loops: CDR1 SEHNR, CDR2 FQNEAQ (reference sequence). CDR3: CASSLKGARDEKLFF. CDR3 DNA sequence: TGTGCCAGCAGCTTGAAGGGGGCCAGAGATGAAAAACTGTTTTTT.

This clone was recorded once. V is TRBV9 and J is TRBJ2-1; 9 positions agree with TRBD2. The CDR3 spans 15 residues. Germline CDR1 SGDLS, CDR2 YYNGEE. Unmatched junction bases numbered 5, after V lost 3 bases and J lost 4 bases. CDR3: CASSAAGGTYNEQFF. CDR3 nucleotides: TGTGCCAGCAGCGCCGCGGGGGGGACGTACAATGAGCAGTTCTTC.

The CDR3 sequence: CASSSRRGSYEQYF. The CDR3, as DNA: TGTGCCAGCAGCTCCCGAAGGGGTTCCTACGAGCAGTACTTC. The V call is TRBV11-2, the J call TRBJ2-7; possible D gene TRBD1, 5 bases. V was clipped by 4 bases and J by 1 base, with 11 bases between them. The CDR3 has 14 amino acids. CDR1 SGHAT and CDR2 FQNNGV come from the germline V gene. The variable domain in full, with the rest retrieved from reference TRBV11-2 and TRBJ2-7, is EAGVAQSPRYKIIEKRQSVAFWCNPISGHATLYWYQQILGQGPKLLIQFQNNGVVDDSQLPKDRFSAERLKGVDSTLKIQPAKLEDSAVYLCASSSRRGSYEQYFGPGTRLTVT.

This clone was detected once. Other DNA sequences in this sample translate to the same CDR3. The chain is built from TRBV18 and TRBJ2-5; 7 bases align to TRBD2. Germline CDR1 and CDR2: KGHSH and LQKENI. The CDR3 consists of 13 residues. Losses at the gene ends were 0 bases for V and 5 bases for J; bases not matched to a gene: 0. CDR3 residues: CASSPPSGETQYF. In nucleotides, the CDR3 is TGTGCCAGCTCACCACCTAGCGGGGAGACCCAGTACTTC.